This record covers a single TCR beta chain. The antigen remains unidentified. The assay was immunoSEQ multiplex PCR, and TCRdb's table has in-frame clones only and misses some. In the table there are roughly 70,000 clones, roughly four fifths of which are singletons. The data originate from a study of T cell responses to AZD1222 COVID-19 vaccine. Findings and limits, study-wide: Only five or six AZD1222 recipients tested seropositive at baseline.

The length of the CDR3 is 17 residues. Germline loops: CDR1 SGHAT, CDR2 FQNNGV. V was clipped by 1 base and J by 5 bases, with 20 bases between them. The chain employs TRBV11-2 and TRBJ2-5; D possibly corresponds to TRBD2 (6 bases). Sequenced here: peripheral blood, sampled on day 0 of AZD1222 vaccination. The receptor was isolated from an adult in good health. CDR3 bases: TGTGCCAGCAGCTTAGGGTGGTCGCCGGGGGTGGGGGAGACCCAGTACTTC. Translating it yields CASSLGWSPGVGETQYF.